The 32 T cell receptor beta chains presented below share a single source sample, sequenced in a study of T cell responses to AZD1222 COVID-19 vaccine. Generated by immunoSEQ multiplex PCR, the TCRdb table keeps only in-frame clones and is missing some. The table records fewer than 150,000 clones, about 90% of them present only once. The material sequenced was peripheral blood, taken on day 0 of AZD1222 vaccination. The receptors were sampled from an adult in good health.

This clone is a singleton in its sample. This chain uses TRBV11-2 with TRBJ2-3, with D perhaps matching TRBD1 or TRBD2 (6 bases each). Trimming removed 8 bases at V and 4 bases at J, with 13 bases between. Germline V gene sequence: CDR1 SGHAT, CDR2 FQNNGV. This CDR3 region has 13 residues. The CDR3 spells CASALGGPDTQYF. Written as DNA, the CDR3 is TGTGCCAGCGCCTTGGGGGGCCCAGATACGCAGTATTTT. The variable domain in full, completed from reference TRBV11-2 and TRBJ2-3, reads EAGVAQSPRYKIIEKRQSVAFWCNPISGHATLYWYQQILGQGPKLLIQFQNNGVVDDSQLPKDRFSAERLKGVDSTLKIQPAKLEDSAVYLCASALGGPDTQYFGPGTRLTVL.

The chain links TRBV11-2 to TRBJ2-1; TRBD2 is a possible D gene (6 bases). V was shortened by 9 bases and J by 1 base, with 10 bases between the two germline ends. Germline V lookup: CDR1 SGHAT, CDR2 FQNNGV. CDR3 length: 13 amino acids. CDR3 region: CASLGRSYNEQFF. The CDR3 bases are TGTGCCAGTCTCGGGAGATCCTACAATGAGCAGTTCTTC.

This clone was found once. The chain links TRBV19 to TRBJ2-7; possible D gene TRBD1, 6 bases. CDR3 length: 16 amino acids. V lost 4 bases and J 2 bases, leaving 18 bases between the germline ends. Per germline, CDR1 LNHDA and CDR2 SQIVND (reference sequence). As DNA, the CDR3 is TGTGCCAGTAGTAAAAGCTCCATGGACAGAGCCTACGAGCAGTACTTC. Residues: CASSKSSMDRAYEQYF.

The chain employs TRBV5-5 and TRBJ2-7, with 7 positions matching TRBD1. V shed 0 bases and J 3 bases; nucleotides not matched to a gene: 9. Looked up from germline, CDR1 is SGHKS and CDR2 is YYEKEE (reference sequence). This CDR3 is 16 amino acids long. As DNA, the CDR3 is TGTGCCAGCAGCTTGGGCCCCGGGACAGCGAACTACGAGCAGTACTTC. Translating it yields CASSLGPGTANYEQYF. The whole variable domain, filled in from reference TRBV5-5 and TRBJ2-7, reads DAGVTQSPTHLIKTRGQQVTLRCSPISGHKSVSWYQQVLGQGPQFIFQYYEKEERGRGNFPDRFSARQFPNYSSELNVNALLLGDSALYLCASSLGPGTANYEQYFGPGTRLTVT.

CDR3 DNA sequence: TGTGCCAGCAGTTACCCCGGGCGGGGCATTCAGTACTTC. Encoded protein: CASSYPGRGIQYF. This chain connects TRBV6-6 to TRBJ2-4; possibly TRBD2 for D (6 bases). This CDR3 has 13 amino acids. The V end was cut by 2 bases, the J end by 9 bases, with 11 bases between. Germline CDR1 MNHNY, CDR2 SVGAGI (reference sequence).

The V gene is TRBV19, the J gene TRBJ1-4; D is uncertain. CDR1 is LNHDA and CDR2 is SQIVND in the germline V gene (reference sequence). V was shortened by 5 bases and J by 8 bases, with 21 bases between the two germline ends. This CDR3 spans 16 amino acids. CDR3 in amino acids: CASSPSGSRGLEKLFF. For the CDR3, the DNA is TGTGCCAGTAGTCCCTCGGGGTCGCGAGGACTAGAAAAACTGTTTTTT. The whole variable domain, filled in from reference TRBV19 and TRBJ1-4, reads DGGITQSPKYLFRKEGQNVTLSCEQNLNHDAMYWYRQDPGQGLRLIYYSQIVNDFQKGDIAEGYSVSREKKESFPLTVTSAQKNPTAFYLCASSPSGSRGLEKLFFGSGTQLSVL.

V usage is TRBV7-8 and J usage is TRBJ1-5; D call uncertain. Trimming shortened V by 0 bases and J by 0 bases, and 9 bases separated the two germline ends. The V gene's germline CDR1 is SGHVS and CDR2 FQNEAQ. This CDR3 region has 16 residues. The DNA for the CDR3 is TGTGCCAGCAGCTTAGCGTTCGAATTTAGCAATCAGCCCCAGCATTTT. This encodes CASSLAFEFSNQPQHF.

The rearrangement uses TRBV6-5 and TRBJ2-5; tentative D call: TRBD1 (6 bases). The length of the CDR3 is 15 residues. Between the trimmed V and J ends, which lost 6 bases and 5 bases, there was a span of 19 bases. Germline V gene lookup returns CDR1 MNHEY and CDR2 SVGAGI. The CDR3 coding sequence is TGTGCCAGCAGCCGGGGTGGACAGCCTTGGGAGACCCAGTACTTC. It specifies CASSRGGQPWETQYF.

The rearrangement joins TRBV7-3 to TRBJ1-2; TRBD1 agrees at 8 bases. V shed 5 bases and J 5 bases; nucleotides not matched to a gene: 4. Germline assignment: CDR1 SGHTA and CDR2 FQGTGA. CDR3 length: 13 residues. CDR3 sequence (DNA): TGTGCCAGCAGCCAAACAGGGGGGTATGGCTACACCTTC. Translated: CASSQTGGYGYTF. Full variable domain (outside the CDR3, taken from reference TRBV7-3 and TRBJ1-2): GAGVSQTPSNKVTEKGKYVELRCDPISGHTALYWYRQSLGQGPEFLIYFQGTGAADDSGLPNDRFFAVRPEGSVSTLKIQRTERGDSAVYLCASSQTGGYGYTFGSGTRLTVV.

The V and J genes are TRBV6-6 and TRBJ1-5; a possible D gene is TRBD1 (5 bases). V was cut by 0 bases and J by 4 bases, with 13 bases left in between. Germline CDR1 reads MNHNY; CDR2 reads SVGAGI (reference sequence). The CDR3 length is 16 residues. The CDR3 sequence is CASSYSRTQLNQPQHF. The CDR3 DNA sequence: TGTGCCAGCAGTTACTCGAGGACACAATTGAATCAGCCCCAGCATTTT.

The V and J genes are TRBV7-2 and TRBJ2-3, with 7 bases identical to TRBD2. The germline V gene encodes CDR1 SGHTA and CDR2 FQGNSA. There are 19 residues in the CDR3. J gave up 1 base and V 1 base, and 14 bases lay outside the gene matches. The CDR3 coding sequence is TGTGCCAGCAGCTTAGTGCGGACTAGGACTCCCTCGGGCACAGATACGCAGTATTTT. Protein product: CASSLVRTRTPSGTDTQYF. The complete variable domain, with remaining parts taken from reference TRBV7-2 and TRBJ2-3, reads GAGVSQSPSNKVTEKGKDVELRCDPISGHTALYWYRQSLGQGLEFLIYFQGNSAPDKSGLPSDRFSAERTGGSVSTLTIQRTQQEDSAVYLCASSLVRTRTPSGTDTQYFGPGTRLTVL.

This clone showed up just a few times. This sequence joins TRBV18 and TRBJ2-3, with TRBD1 matching over 11 bases. The CDR3 spans 15 residues. Germline V gene sequence: CDR1 KGHSH, CDR2 LQKENI. The J segment lost 6 bases and the V segment lost 2 bases, leaving 4 bases of the junction unmatched. The CDR3 region has the DNA TGTGCCAGCTCACCAGGACAGGGGGCAAGGGATACGCAGTATTTT. Translated, it gives CASSPGQGARDTQYF.

This sequence joins TRBV7-2 and TRBJ1-3; 7 bases align to TRBD1. Germline V lookup: CDR1 SGHTA, CDR2 FQGNSA. This CDR3 has 16 residues. Trimming cost V 5 bases and J 0 bases; bases outside gene matches: 7. CDR3 residues: CASSLQGGLSGNTIYF. The CDR3 coding sequence is TGTGCCAGCAGCCTCCAGGGGGGCCTCTCTGGAAACACCATATATTTT.

This chain joins TRBV2 and TRBJ2-5, with D possibly TRBD1 on 7 matching bases. Germline CDR1 is SNHLY and CDR2 is FYNNEI. V was shortened by 10 bases and J by 1 base, with 16 bases between the two germline ends. The CDR3 length is 14 residues. The CDR3 loop reads CATSPQGGQETQYF. The CDR3, as DNA: TGTGCCACCTCCCCCCAGGGGGGCCAAGAGACCCAGTACTTC.

The chain combines TRBV10-2 with TRBJ2-1; 13 bases map to TRBD2. The CDR3 is 17 residues long. The ends lost 3 bases at V and 10 bases at J; junction bases unmatched: 12. CDR1 and CDR2 (germline): WSHSY, SAAADI. CDR3 sequence (DNA): TGCGCCAGCAGTGACCTTCCACTAGCGGGAGGGCCGGGGGAGCAGTTCTTC. This encodes CASSDLPLAGGPGEQFF.

J is TRBJ1-5 and V is TRBV28; D perhaps matches TRBD1 (5 bases). Germline assignment: CDR1 MDHEN and CDR2 SYDVKM. V was cut by 8 bases and J by 4 bases, with 9 bases left in between. This CDR3 contains 12 residues. The CDR3 DNA sequence: TGTGCCAGCGACGGGACGAATCAGCCCCAGCATTTT. Translating gives CASDGTNQPQHF.

The CDR3 sequence is CASSNRDEKLFF. CDR3 DNA sequence: TGTGCCAGTAGCAACAGAGACGAAAAACTGTTTTTT. This chain links TRBV19 with TRBJ1-4; the D is unclear. The CDR3 consists of 12 residues. Germline V gene data show CDR1 as LNHDA and CDR2 as SQIVND (reference sequence). V lost 6 bases, J lost 8 bases, and 10 bases lay in between. Based on the CDR3 plus reference TRBV19 and TRBJ1-4, the full variable domain is DGGITQSPKYLFRKEGQNVTLSCEQNLNHDAMYWYRQDPGQGLRLIYYSQIVNDFQKGDIAEGYSVSREKKESFPLTVTSAQKNPTAFYLCASSNRDEKLFFGSGTQLSVL.

In DNA form, the CDR3 reads TGCGCCAGCAGCGGGACTAGCGCGTCTAGCACAGATACGCAGTATTTT. Protein sequence: CASSGTSASSTDTQYF. This chain joins TRBV10-1 and TRBJ2-3, with 10 bases that match TRBD2. Germline assignment: CDR1 WNHNN and CDR2 SYGVQD (reference sequence). V dropped 6 bases and J dropped 0; count of bases not matched to a gene: 6. The CDR3 consists of 16 residues.

The J gene is TRBJ1-5, the V gene TRBV6-5; unclear D gene. The V gene lost 6 bases and the J gene lost 0 bases, with 9 bases spanning the gap. Germline assignment: CDR1 MNHEY and CDR2 SVGAGI. The CDR3 consists of 14 residues. As DNA, the CDR3 is TGTGCCAGCAGAAACCTGGGTAGCAATCAGCCCCAGCATTTT. Translated: CASRNLGSNQPQHF.

A note on this clone: The identical CDR3 is also encoded by other nucleotide sequences in the sample. The chain combines TRBV5-1 with TRBJ1-5; D uncertain. The CDR3 is 13 amino acids. V gave up 0 bases and J gave up 3 bases, with 4 bases separating them. Germline CDR1 is SGHRS and CDR2 is YFSETQ. In DNA, the CDR3 is TGCGCCAGCAGCTTGGAGCCCAATCAGCCCCAGCATTTT. Protein: CASSLEPNQPQHF.

The J gene is TRBJ2-7, the V gene TRBV11-2, with 10 bases that match TRBD2. The germline V gene has CDR1 SGHAT and CDR2 FQNNGV. The CDR3 covers 16 residues. With 6 bases clipped from V and 0 bases from J, the junction kept 8 bases outside the gene matches. The CDR3 coding sequence is TGTGCCAGCAGAGGCCGGACTAGCGGAGGCTCCTACGAGCAGTACTTC. Its protein product is CASRGRTSGGSYEQYF.

V is TRBV6-5 and J is TRBJ1-5; no clear D gene. Germline V gene sequence: CDR1 MNHEY, CDR2 SVGAGI. The CDR3 loop spans 13 amino acids. The germline V and J ends were trimmed by 7 bases and 3 bases, with 10 bases remaining between them. CDR3 in amino acids: CASTREFNQPQHF. As DNA, the CDR3 is TGTGCCAGCACTAGGGAATTCAATCAGCCCCAGCATTTT.

The rearrangement uses TRBV6-5 and TRBJ2-1, with 9 bases fitting TRBD1. Germline CDR1 and CDR2: MNHEY and SVGAGI. V lost 8 bases to trimming and J lost 2 bases; unmatched junction nucleotides: 7. The CDR3 spans 15 residues. This CDR3 reads CASQLRDRAYNEQFF. The CDR3 DNA follows: TGTGCCAGCCAACTCCGGGACAGGGCCTACAATGAGCAGTTCTTC.

This rearrangement joins TRBV4-3 to TRBJ1-2; D is unclear. The CDR3 contains 13 residues. Trimming took 5 bases from V and 4 from J, leaving 11 bases between them. Germline V CDR1 and CDR2: LGHNA, YSLEER. CDR3 DNA: TGCGCCAGCAGCGTGGAGGGTTCCTATGGCTACACCTTC. This translates into CASSVEGSYGYTF.

This chain connects TRBV6-2 or TRBV6-3 to TRBJ2-1; 9 bases agree with TRBD1. The CDR3 contains 17 residues. Germline V lookup: CDR1 MNHEY, CDR2 SVGEGT. Unmatched junction bases numbered 12, after V lost 5 bases and J lost 4 bases. Here the CDR3 reads CASSPPYGTGIYNEQFF. In nucleotides, the CDR3 is TGTGCCAGCAGTCCACCATACGGGACAGGGATTTACAATGAGCAGTTCTTC.

The chain couples TRBV28 to TRBJ1-5; 7 nucleotides match TRBD1. Germline V gene lookup returns CDR1 MDHEN and CDR2 SYDVKM. V lost 8 bases and J lost 7; bases outside the gene matches: 17. CDR3 size: 16 residues. The DNA for the CDR3 is TGTGCCAGCGACTCAGCTCAGGGGGGAATAAGACAGCCCCAGCATTTT. Translated: CASDSAQGGIRQPQHF.

The chain has TRBV6-5 and TRBJ2-7; D remains ambiguous. The germline V gene has CDR1 MNHEY and CDR2 SVGAGI. The V gene lost 5 bases and the J gene lost 0 bases, with 11 bases spanning the gap. The CDR3 totals 14 residues. CDR3 amino acids: CASSKMSSSYEQYF. In nucleotides, the CDR3 is TGTGCCAGCAGTAAAATGAGTAGCTCCTACGAGCAGTACTTC.

CDR3 sequence reads: CATSTTGLGNTIYF. Here the CDR3 DNA reads TGTGCCACCAGCACTACAGGGTTAGGAAACACCATATATTTT. The genes are TRBV15 and TRBJ1-3, with D possibly being TRBD1 (6 bases). V was shortened by 4 bases and J by 4 bases, with 11 bases between the two germline ends. The CDR3 has 14 amino acids. Germline loops: CDR1 LNHNV, CDR2 YYDKDF (reference sequence).

V is TRBV29-1 and J is TRBJ2-5; D not certain. Germline CDR1 reads SQVTM; CDR2 reads ANQGSEA. The CDR3 totals 13 residues. V was trimmed by 0 bases and J by 8 bases, leaving 13 bases between them. CDR3 nucleotide sequence: TGCAGCGTTGAAGACATGGGTGCAGTTACCCAGTACTTC. Protein: CSVEDMGAVTQYF.

The genes are TRBV9 and TRBJ2-7; D uncertain. Germline CDR1 SGDLS, CDR2 YYNGEE. V was trimmed by 4 bases and J by 1 base, leaving 9 bases between them. The CDR3 extends over 13 amino acids. The CDR3 region is CASSPDGSYEQYF. CDR3 bases: TGTGCCAGCAGCCCGGACGGATCCTACGAGCAGTACTTC.

The CDR3 loop is CAISGSPRMGVDQPQHF. Here the CDR3 DNA reads TGTGCCATCAGTGGGTCCCCGAGAATGGGAGTGGATCAGCCCCAGCATTTT. This rearrangement joins TRBV10-3 to TRBJ1-5; D not certain. The CDR3 has 17 amino acids. The V and J ends lost 4 bases and 5 bases respectively, with 21 bases between them. Per germline, CDR1 ENHRY and CDR2 SYGVKD.

The table lists this clone with a few counts. The gene calls are TRBV3-1 (or the pseudogene TRBV3-2) and TRBJ2-7; D gene ambiguous. The CDR3 has 12 amino acids. V was cut by 0 bases and J by 4 bases, with 4 bases left in between. Looked up from germline, CDR1 is LGHDT and CDR2 is YNNKEL (reference sequence). The CDR3 region has the DNA TGTGCCAGCAGCCAAGATAGATACGAGCAGTACTTC. Its protein is CASSQDRYEQYF.